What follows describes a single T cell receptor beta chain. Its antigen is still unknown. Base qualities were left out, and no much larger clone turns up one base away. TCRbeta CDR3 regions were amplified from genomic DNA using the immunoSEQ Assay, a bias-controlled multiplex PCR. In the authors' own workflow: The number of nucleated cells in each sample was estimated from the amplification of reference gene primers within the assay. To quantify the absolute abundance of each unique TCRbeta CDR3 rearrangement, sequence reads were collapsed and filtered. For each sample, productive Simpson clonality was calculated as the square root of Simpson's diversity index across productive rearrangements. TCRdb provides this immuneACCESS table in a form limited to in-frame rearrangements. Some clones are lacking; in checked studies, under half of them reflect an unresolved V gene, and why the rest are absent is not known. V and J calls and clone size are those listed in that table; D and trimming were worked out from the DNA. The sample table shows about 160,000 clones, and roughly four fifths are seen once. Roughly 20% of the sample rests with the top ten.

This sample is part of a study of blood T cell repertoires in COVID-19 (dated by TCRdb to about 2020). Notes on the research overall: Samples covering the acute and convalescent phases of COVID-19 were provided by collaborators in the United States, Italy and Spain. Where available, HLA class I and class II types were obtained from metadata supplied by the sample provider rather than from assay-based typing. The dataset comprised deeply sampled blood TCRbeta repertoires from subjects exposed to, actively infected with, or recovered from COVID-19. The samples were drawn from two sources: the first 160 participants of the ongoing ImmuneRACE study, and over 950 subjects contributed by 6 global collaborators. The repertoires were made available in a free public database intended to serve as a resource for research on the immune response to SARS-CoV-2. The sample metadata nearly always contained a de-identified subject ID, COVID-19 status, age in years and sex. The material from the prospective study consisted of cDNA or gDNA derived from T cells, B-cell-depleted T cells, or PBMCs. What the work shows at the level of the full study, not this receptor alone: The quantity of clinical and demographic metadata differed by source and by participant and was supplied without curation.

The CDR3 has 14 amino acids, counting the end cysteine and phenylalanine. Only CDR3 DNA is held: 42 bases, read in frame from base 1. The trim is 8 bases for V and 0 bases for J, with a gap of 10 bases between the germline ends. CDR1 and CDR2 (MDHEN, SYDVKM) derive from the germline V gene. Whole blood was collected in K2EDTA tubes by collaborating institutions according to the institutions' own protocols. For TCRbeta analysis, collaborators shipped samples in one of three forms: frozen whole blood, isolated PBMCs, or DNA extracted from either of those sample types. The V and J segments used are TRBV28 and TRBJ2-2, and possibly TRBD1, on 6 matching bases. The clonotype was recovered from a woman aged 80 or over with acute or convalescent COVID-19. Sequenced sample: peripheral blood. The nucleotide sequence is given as TGTGCCAGCGGACAGAACGCGAACACCGGGGAGCTGTTTTTT. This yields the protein CASGQNANTGELFF.